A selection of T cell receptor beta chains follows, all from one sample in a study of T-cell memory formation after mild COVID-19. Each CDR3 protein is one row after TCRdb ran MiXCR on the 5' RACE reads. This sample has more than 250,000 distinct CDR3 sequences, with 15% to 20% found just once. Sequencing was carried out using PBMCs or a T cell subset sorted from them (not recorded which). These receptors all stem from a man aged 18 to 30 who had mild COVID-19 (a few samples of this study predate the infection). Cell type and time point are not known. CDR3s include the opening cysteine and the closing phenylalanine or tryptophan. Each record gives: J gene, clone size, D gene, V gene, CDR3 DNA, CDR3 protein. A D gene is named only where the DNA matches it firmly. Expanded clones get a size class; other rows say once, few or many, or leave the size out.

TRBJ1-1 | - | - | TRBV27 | TGTGCCAGCAGTTTAATATCGGGGACCACTGAAGCTTTCTTT | CASSLISGTTEAFF
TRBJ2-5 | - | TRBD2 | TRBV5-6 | TGTGCCAGCAGCAGGCCCGGGGGGAACCAAGAGACCCAGTACTTC | CASSRPGGNQETQYF
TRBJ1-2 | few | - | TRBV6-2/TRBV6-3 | TGTGCCAGCAGTTACCCGGGCAGGGCGGATGGCTACACCTTC | CASSYPGRADGYTF
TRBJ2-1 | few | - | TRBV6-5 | TGTGCCAGCTATGGGATGTTCGGGTACAATGAGCAGTTCTTC | CASYGMFGYNEQFF
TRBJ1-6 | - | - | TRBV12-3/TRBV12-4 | TGTGCCAGCAGTAGCGCAGGGCGTTCACCCCTCCACTTT | CASSSAGRSPLHF
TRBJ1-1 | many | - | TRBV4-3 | TGCGCCAGCAGCCAAGATGGACCGACCTTTGATGGGGACACTGAAGCTTTCTTT | CASSQDGPTFDGDTEAFF
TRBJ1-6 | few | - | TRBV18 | TGTGCCAGCTCACCAGGACAGAGTTATAATTCACCCCTCCACTTT | CASSPGQSYNSPLHF
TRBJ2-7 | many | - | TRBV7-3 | TGTGCCAGCAGCCGTTATACGAAATCGGTCGAGCAGTACTTC | CASSRYTKSVEQYF
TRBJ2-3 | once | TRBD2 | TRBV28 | TGTGCCAGCGGATCAGCGGCGGGGGGCACAGATACGCAGTATTTT | CASGSAAGGTDTQYF
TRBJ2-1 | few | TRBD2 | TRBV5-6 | TGTGCCAGCAGCTTGTTTCGCTCTAGCGGGGGGTGGTCCTACAATGAGCAGTTCTTC | CASSLFRSSGGWSYNEQFF
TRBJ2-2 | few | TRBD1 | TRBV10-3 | TGTGCCATCGGCCACCGGGACAGGGTGGCCGGGGATCTGTTTTTT | CAIGHRDRVAGDLFF
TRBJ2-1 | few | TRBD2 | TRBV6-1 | TGTGCCAGCGAGTCTAGCGGGGGGGACAATGAGCAGTTCTTC | CASESSGGDNEQFF
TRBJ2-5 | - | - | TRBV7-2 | TGTGCCAGCAGCTTTTCCACCCCGGGAGAGACCCAGTACTTC | CASSFSTPGETQYF
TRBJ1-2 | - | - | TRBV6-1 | TGTGCCAGCAGTCCAGACATAAGCTATGGCTACACCTTC | CASSPDISYGYTF
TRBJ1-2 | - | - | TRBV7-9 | TGTGCCAGCAGCTTAGGGGAGTATGGCTACACCTTC | CASSLGEYGYTF
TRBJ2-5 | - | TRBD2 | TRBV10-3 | TGTGCCATCAGGCAAGCGGGGGAGACCCAGTACTTC | CAIRQAGETQYF
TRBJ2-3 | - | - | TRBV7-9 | TGTGCCAGCAGCCGCGACCAGGGTTCAGATACGCAGTATTTT | CASSRDQGSDTQYF
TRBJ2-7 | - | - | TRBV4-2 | TGTGCCAGCAGCCAAGAGGGCCGCGGGGCCACCTATTTGGAGCAGTACTTC | CASSQEGRGATYLEQYF
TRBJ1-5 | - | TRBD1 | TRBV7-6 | TGTGCCAGCAGCGAAGACAGGGGCAATCAGCCCCAGCATTTT | CASSEDRGNQPQHF
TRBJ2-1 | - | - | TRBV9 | TGTGCCAGCAGCGGAGCTAGGGAGGTCAATGAGCAGTTCTTC | CASSGAREVNEQFF
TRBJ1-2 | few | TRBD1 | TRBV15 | TGTGCCACCAGCGGCGATCGGGACAGACTAGGCTACACCTTC | CATSGDRDRLGYTF
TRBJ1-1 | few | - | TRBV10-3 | TGTGCCATCAGTCCCGTGGGGCCGTTGAACACTGAAGCTTTCTTT | CAISPVGPLNTEAFF
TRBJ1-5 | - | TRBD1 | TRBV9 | TGTGCCAGCAGCCAGACAGGGGATGGTCGGCCCCAGCATTTT | CASSQTGDGRPQHF
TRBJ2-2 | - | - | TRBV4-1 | TGCGCCAGCAGCCAATGGGGCCGGGAGCTGTTTTTT | CASSQWGRELFF
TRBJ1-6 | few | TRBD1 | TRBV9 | TGTGCCAGCCGGGACAGGGAAGATGCGTCACCCCTCCACTTT | CASRDREDASPLHF
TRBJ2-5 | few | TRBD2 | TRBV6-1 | TGTGCCAGCAGGGTTCAACTAGCGTTATTAGAGACCCAGTACTTC | CASRVQLALLETQYF
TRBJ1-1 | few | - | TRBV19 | TGTGCCAGTAAGATACAGGGATGGGACGGCACTGAAGCTTTCTTT | CASKIQGWDGTEAFF